The next 13 T cell receptor beta chains were all read from a single sample in a study of shared clonotypes between healthy human individuals. Data came from immunoSEQ multiplex PCR; TCRdb stores just in-frame clones and leaves some out. The repertoire holds around 690,000 clones, with roughly 91% as singletons. The specimen sequenced was memory CD8+ T cells from PBMCs. Subset of the sample: CD45RO+ cells pooled with CCR7-negative TemRA cells. All receptors come from a man between 18 and 35 years old in good health. Some clones in this sample may be carry-over from other donors' samples.

This sequence joins TRBV28 and TRBJ2-5, with 11 bases lining up with TRBD2. The J call may not be correct, given that the DNA end is closer to TRBJ2-7. Germline lookup yields CDR1 MDHEN and CDR2 SYDVKM. The CDR3 is 18 amino acids. CDR3 protein: CASSPQGGTSGATYEQYF. For the CDR3, the DNA is TGTGCCAGCAGCCCACAGGGGGGGACTAGCGGAGCCACCTACGAGCAGTACTTC.

V and J are TRBV27 and TRBJ2-1, with 16 bases lining up with TRBD2. Germline V gives CDR1 MNHEY, CDR2 SMNVEV (reference sequence). There are 20 residues in the CDR3. V lost 1 base, J lost 3 bases, and 9 bases stayed unmatched. The CDR3 bases are TGTGCCAGCAGTTTATTCATGGGACTAGCGGGAGGGCCCGTCTACAATGAGCAGTTCTTC. Protein: CASSLFMGLAGGPVYNEQFF.

This sequence joins TRBV9 and TRBJ1-1; D might be TRBD1 (5 bases). This CDR3 has 14 amino acids. Germline assignment: CDR1 SGDLS and CDR2 YYNGEE. V lost 2 bases and J 5 bases, leaving 13 bases between the germline ends. CDR3 nucleotide sequence: TGTGCCAGCAGCGTGGCAGGGATTGGGACTGAAGCTTTCTTT. Amino acids: CASSVAGIGTEAFF.

The genes are TRBV4-2 and TRBJ2-1; D may be TRBD1 (6 bases). V was shortened by 4 bases and J by 0 bases, with 10 bases between the two germline ends. CDR1 LGHNA and CDR2 YNFKEQ come from the germline V gene. This CDR3 contains 15 residues. The CDR3 loop is CASSPRGPSYNEQFF. The CDR3 bases are TGTGCCAGCAGCCCCAGGGGACCCTCCTACAATGAGCAGTTCTTC.

The chain employs TRBV14 and TRBJ2-7; D possibly uses TRBD1 or TRBD2 (5 bases each). The CDR3 has 15 amino acids. Trimming removed 0 bases from V and 7 bases from J, with 16 bases in between. CDR1 SGHDN and CDR2 FVKESK come from the germline V gene. In DNA, the CDR3 is TGTGCCAGCAGCCAAGATCGGGACGTCAACCTTGAGCAGTACTTC. It codes for CASSQDRDVNLEQYF.

The genes are TRBV27 and TRBJ2-4; no clear D gene. Trimming stripped 6 bases from V and 0 bases from J, with 21 bases between. CDR1 and CDR2 from the germline V gene are MNHEY and SMNVEV (reference sequence). The CDR3 contains 18 residues. The CDR3 here is CASSPQARVMVAKNIQYF. In DNA form, the CDR3 reads TGTGCCAGCAGCCCGCAGGCCCGGGTGATGGTAGCCAAAAACATTCAGTACTTC.

This sequence joins TRBV7-8 and TRBJ2-5; 8 bases line up with TRBD2. There are 14 residues in the CDR3. V gave up 4 bases and J gave up 1 base; unmatched junction bases: 2. Germline V gene sequence: CDR1 SGHVS, CDR2 FQNEAQ. Here the CDR3 reads CASSSREGQETQYF. CDR3 nucleotides: TGTGCCAGCAGCTCCCGGGAGGGCCAAGAGACCCAGTACTTC.

As concerns this clone: This may be a read error: a much more frequent sequence differs by one nucleotide. J is TRBJ2-3 and V is TRBV5-6; TRBD2 is a possible D gene (6 bases). The CDR3 length is 12 residues. The germline CDR1 and CDR2 sequences are SGHDT and YYEEEE. V lost 4 bases to trimming and J lost 6 bases, with 9 bases between them. CDR3 sequence: CASSHGGDTQYF. CDR3 DNA sequence: TGTGCCAGCAGCCATGGGGGGGATACGCAGTATTTT.

This chain uses TRBV13 with TRBJ2-5; D remains unclear. The J call may be incorrect, as the DNA end agrees better with TRBJ2-7. The CDR3 spans 11 residues. CDR1 is PRHDT and CDR2 is FYEKMQ in the germline V gene (reference sequence). Here the CDR3 reads CASSPTYEQYF. The CDR3 DNA sequence: TGTGCCAGCAGCCCCACCTACGAGCAGTACTTC.

With respect to this clone: Other DNA sequences from this sample encode an identical CDR3 as well. This rearrangement joins TRBV27 to TRBJ2-7; TRBD2 is a possible D gene (6 bases). Per germline, CDR1 MNHEY and CDR2 SMNVEV (reference sequence). The CDR3 is made up of 12 amino acids. The ends were cut back, 5 bases at V and 1 base at J, with 6 bases in the middle. The CDR3 here is CASSGGSYEQYF. In nucleotides, the CDR3 is TGTGCCAGCAGTGGGGGGTCCTACGAGCAGTACTTC.

The rearrangement uses TRBV6-5 and TRBJ2-7; a weak D match, TRBD2 (6 bases). Germline V gene lookup returns CDR1 MNHEY and CDR2 SVGAGI. There are 12 residues in the CDR3. Trimming removed 8 bases from V and 3 bases from J, with 11 bases in between. The CDR3 loop reads CASGWGDYEQYF. The CDR3 DNA is TGTGCCAGCGGATGGGGGGACTACGAGCAGTACTTC.

The V gene is TRBV9, the J gene TRBJ1-1; 7 nucleotides match TRBD1. The V gene end was trimmed by 3 bases and the J gene end by 6 bases; junction bases not matched to a gene: 23. The V gene's germline CDR1 is SGDLS and CDR2 YYNGEE. This CDR3 is built from 19 residues. The chain's CDR3 is CASSEGASASGKVGSEAFF. The CDR3 DNA reads as TGTGCCAGCAGCGAGGGGGCAAGCGCCAGTGGCAAAGTTGGATCTGAAGCTTTCTTT.

This chain links TRBV19 with TRBJ2-7; either TRBD1 or TRBD2 may fit D (5 bases each). The CDR3 is 13 amino acids. CDR1 and CDR2 (germline): LNHDA, SQIVND (reference sequence). Trimming cost V 5 bases and J 5 bases, with 13 bases left between them. The DNA for the CDR3 is TGTGCCAGTAGTTTGGGGGAGTCCCACGAGCAGTACTTC. It codes for CASSLGESHEQYF.